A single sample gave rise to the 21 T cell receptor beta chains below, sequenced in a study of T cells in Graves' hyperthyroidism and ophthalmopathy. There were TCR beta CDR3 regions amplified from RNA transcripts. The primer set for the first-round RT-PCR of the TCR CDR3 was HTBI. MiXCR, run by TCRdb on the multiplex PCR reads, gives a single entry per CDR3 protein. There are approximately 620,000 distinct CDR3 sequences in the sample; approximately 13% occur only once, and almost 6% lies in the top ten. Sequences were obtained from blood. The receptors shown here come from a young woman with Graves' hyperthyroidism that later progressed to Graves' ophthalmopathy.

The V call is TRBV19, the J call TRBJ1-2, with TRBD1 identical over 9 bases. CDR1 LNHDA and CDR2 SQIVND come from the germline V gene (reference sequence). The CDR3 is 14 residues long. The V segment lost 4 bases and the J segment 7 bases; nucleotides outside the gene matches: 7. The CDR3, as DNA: TGTGCCAGTAGTACCCCGGACAGGGGACGTGGCTACACCTTC. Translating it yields CASSTPDRGRGYTF.

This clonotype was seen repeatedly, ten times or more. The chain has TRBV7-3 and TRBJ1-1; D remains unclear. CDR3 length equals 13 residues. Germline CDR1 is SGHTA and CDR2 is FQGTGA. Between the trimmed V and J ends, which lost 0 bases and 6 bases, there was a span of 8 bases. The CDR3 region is CASSLTDGAEAFF. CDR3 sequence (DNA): TGTGCCAGCAGCTTAACAGACGGGGCTGAAGCTTTCTTT.

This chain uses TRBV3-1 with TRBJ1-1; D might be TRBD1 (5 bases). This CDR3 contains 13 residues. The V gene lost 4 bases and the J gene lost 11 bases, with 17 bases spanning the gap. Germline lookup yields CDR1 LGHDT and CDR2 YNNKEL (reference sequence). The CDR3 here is CASSPTRGVGAFF. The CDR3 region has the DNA TGTGCCAGCAGCCCGACTCGGGGGGTTGGGGCTTTCTTT.

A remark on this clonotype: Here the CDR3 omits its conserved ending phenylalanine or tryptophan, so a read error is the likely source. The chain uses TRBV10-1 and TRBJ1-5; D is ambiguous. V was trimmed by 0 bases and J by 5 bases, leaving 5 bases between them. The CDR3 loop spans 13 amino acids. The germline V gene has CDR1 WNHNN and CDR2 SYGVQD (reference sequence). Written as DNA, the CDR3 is TGCGCCAGCAGTGAGTCGATAGATCAGCCCCAGCATTTA. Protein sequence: CASSESIDQPQHL.

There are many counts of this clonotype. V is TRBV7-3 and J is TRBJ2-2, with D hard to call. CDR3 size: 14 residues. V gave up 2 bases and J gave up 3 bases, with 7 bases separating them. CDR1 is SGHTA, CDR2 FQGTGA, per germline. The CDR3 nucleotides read TGTGCCAGCAGCTTATCGGTCGACACCGGGGAGCTGTTTTTT. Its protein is CASSLSVDTGELFF.

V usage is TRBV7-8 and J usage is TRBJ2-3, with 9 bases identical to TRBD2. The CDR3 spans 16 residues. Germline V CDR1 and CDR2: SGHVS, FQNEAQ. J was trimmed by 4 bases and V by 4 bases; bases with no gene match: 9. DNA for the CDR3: TGTGCCAGCAGCTCCCGGACTAGCGTAGCTCCAGATACGCAGTATTTT. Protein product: CASSSRTSVAPDTQYF. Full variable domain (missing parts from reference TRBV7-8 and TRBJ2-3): GAGVSQSPRYKVAKRGQDVALRCDPISGHVSLFWYQQALGQGPEFLTYFQNEAQLDKSGLPSDRFFAERPEGSVSTLKIQRTQQEDSAVYLCASSSRTSVAPDTQYFGPGTRLTVL.

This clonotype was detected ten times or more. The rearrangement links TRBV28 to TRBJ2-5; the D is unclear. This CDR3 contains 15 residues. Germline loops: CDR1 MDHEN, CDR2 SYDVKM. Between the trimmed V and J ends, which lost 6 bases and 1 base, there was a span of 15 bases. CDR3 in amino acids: CASSFSRGPQETQYF. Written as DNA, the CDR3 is TGTGCCAGCAGCTTTAGCCGTGGGCCCCAAGAGACCCAGTACTTC. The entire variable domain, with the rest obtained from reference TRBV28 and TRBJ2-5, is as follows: DVKVTQSSRYLVKRTGEKVFLECVQDMDHENMFWYRQDPGLGLRLIYFSYDVKMKEKGDIPEGYSVSREKKERFSLILESASTNQTSMYLCASSFSRGPQETQYFGPGTRLLVL.

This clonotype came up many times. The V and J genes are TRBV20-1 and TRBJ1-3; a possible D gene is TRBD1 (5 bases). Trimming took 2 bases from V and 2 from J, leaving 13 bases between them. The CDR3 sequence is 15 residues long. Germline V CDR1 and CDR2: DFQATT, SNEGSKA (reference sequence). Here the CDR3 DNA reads TGCAGTGCTAGATCCATCCGGGACGCTGGAAACACCATATATTTT. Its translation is CSARSIRDAGNTIYF.

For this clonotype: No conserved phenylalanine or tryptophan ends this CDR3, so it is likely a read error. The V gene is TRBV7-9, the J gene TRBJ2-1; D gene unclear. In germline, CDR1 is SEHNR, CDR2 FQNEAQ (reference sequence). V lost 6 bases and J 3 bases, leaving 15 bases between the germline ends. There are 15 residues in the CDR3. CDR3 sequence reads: CASRLGGEFYNEQFL. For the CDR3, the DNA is TGTGCCAGCAGATTGGGCGGAGAGTTCTACAATGAGCAGTTCCTC.

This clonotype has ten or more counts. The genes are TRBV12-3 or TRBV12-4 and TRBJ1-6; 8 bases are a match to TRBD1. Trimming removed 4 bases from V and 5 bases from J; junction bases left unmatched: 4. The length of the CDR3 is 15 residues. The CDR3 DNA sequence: TGTGCCAGCAGTTCTTTGACAGGGGATAATTCACCCCTCCACTTT. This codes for CASSSLTGDNSPLHF.

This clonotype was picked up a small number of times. CDR3 coding DNA: TGTGCCAGCAGCCTAAGGGGAGGCGGAAACACCATATATTTT. Translation gives CASSLRGGGNTIYF. The chain carries TRBV27 and TRBJ1-3; D is perhaps TRBD1 (5 bases). The CDR3 has 14 amino acids. The germline CDR1 and CDR2 sequences are MNHEY and SMNVEV (reference sequence). V shed 6 bases and J shed 4 bases, with 13 bases lying between them.

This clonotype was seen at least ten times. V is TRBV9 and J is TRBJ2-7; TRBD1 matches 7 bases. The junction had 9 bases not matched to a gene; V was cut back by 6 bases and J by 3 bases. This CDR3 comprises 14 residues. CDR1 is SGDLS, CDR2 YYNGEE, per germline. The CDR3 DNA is TGTGCCAGCAATCCAGGACAGGCGAACTACGAGCAGTACTTC. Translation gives CASNPGQANYEQYF.

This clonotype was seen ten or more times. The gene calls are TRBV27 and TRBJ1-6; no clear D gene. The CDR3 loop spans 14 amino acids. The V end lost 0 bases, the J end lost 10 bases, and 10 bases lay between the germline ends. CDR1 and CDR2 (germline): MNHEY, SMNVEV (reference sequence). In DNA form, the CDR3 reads TGTGCCAGCAGTTTATCGCAACGCGGGTCACCCCTCCACTTT. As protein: CASSLSQRGSPLHF.

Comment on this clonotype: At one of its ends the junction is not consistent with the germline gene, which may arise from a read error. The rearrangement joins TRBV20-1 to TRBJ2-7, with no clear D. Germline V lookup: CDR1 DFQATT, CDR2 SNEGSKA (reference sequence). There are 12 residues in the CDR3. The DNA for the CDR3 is TGCAGTGCAAGAGGTATCCCCTACGAGCAGTACTTC. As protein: CSARGIPYEQYF.

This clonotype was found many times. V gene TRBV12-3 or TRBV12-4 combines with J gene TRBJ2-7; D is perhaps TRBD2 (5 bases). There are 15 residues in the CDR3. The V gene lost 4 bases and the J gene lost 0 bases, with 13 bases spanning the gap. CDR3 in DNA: TGTGCCAGCAGTTGGAGCGGACTCCCCTCCTACGAGCAGTACTTC. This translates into CASSWSGLPSYEQYF.

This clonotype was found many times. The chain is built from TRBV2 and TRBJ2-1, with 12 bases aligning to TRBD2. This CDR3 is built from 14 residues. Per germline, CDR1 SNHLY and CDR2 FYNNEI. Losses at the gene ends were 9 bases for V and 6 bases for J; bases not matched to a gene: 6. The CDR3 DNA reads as TGTGCCAGTGAGCGACTAGCGGGAGTCAATGAGCAGTTCTTC. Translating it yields CASERLAGVNEQFF.

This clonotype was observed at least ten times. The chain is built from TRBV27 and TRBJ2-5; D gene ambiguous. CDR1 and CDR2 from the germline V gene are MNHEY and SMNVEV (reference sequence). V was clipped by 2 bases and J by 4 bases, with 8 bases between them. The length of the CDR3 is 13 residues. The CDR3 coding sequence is TGTGCCAGCAGTTTAAGTAAAGTAGAGACCCAGTACTTC. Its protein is CASSLSKVETQYF.

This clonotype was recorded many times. CDR3: CASSVAGSEAFF. For the CDR3, the DNA is TGTGCCAGCAGCGTAGCTGGCAGTGAAGCTTTCTTT. V is TRBV9 and J is TRBJ1-1; no clear D. This CDR3 has 12 residues. V was trimmed by 0 bases and J by 7 bases, leaving 7 bases between them. Germline V gene sequence: CDR1 SGDLS, CDR2 YYNGEE.

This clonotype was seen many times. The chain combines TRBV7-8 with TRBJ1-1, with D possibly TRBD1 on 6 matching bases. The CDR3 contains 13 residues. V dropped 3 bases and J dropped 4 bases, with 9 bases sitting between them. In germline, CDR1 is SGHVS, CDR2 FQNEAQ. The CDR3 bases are TGTGCCAGCAGCTTGCGGGGGCCCACTGAAGCTTTCTTT. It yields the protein CASSLRGPTEAFF.

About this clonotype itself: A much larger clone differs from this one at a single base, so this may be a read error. This CDR3 reads CAIRQAVGNEQFF. In nucleotides, the CDR3 is TGTGCCATCCGCCAGGCGGTGGGAAATGAGCAGTTCTTC. This chain uses TRBV12-3 or TRBV12-4 with TRBJ2-1; no definite D call. With 10 bases removed from V and 7 bases from J, the gap between germline ends came to 17 bases. The CDR3 has 13 amino acids.

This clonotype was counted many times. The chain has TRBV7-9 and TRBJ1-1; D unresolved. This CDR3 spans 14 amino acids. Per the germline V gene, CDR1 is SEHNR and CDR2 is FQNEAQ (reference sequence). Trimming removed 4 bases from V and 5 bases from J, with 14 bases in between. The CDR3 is CASSYGVGETEAFF. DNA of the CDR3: TGTGCCAGCAGCTATGGAGTTGGAGAGACTGAAGCTTTCTTT.